The 27 T cell receptor beta chains below were found in one sample sequenced in a study of shared T cell receptors in the human thymus. The table came from immunoSEQ multiplex PCR; TCRdb's copy has only in-frame clones and leaves some out. This sample has about 660,000 clones, with roughly 90% found just once. In addition, the sample was reused for a study of human thymus T cells.

Specimen: thymocytes. The origin of the receptors is a boy in the first two years of life with a congenital heart defect.

The chain recombines TRBV28 with TRBJ2-7, with unresolved D. The length of the CDR3 is 14 residues. Germline assignment: CDR1 MDHEN and CDR2 SYDVKM. Trimming cost V 6 bases and J 0 bases, with 12 bases left between them. In DNA form, the CDR3 reads TGTGCCAGCAGCACCCCTCCGGGCTCCTACGAGCAGTACTTC. This encodes CASSTPPGSYEQYF.

The rearrangement links TRBV7-3 to TRBJ2-1; 8 nucleotides match TRBD1. The V segment lost 5 bases and the J segment 8 bases; nucleotides outside the gene matches: 5. The germline CDR1 and CDR2 sequences are SGHTA and FQGTGA. CDR3 length equals 13 residues. The CDR3 is CASSIQTGDEQFF. Here the CDR3 DNA reads TGTGCCAGCAGCATCCAGACAGGGGATGAGCAGTTCTTC.

V is TRBV7-2 and J is TRBJ2-2, with a possible D match to TRBD1 (6 bases). V lost 2 bases and J 6 bases, leaving 25 bases between the germline ends. The V gene's germline CDR1 is SGHTA and CDR2 FQGNSA. CDR3 length: 19 amino acids. The CDR3 sequence is CASSLCVDLDRLSSGELFF. The CDR3 DNA is TGTGCCAGCAGCTTATGTGTGGACCTAGACAGGCTTTCTTCCGGGGAGCTGTTTTTT.

The V gene is TRBV28, the J gene TRBJ2-7, with a tentative D call TRBD1 (6 bases). Germline-derived CDR1 and CDR2 are MDHEN and SYDVKM. V dropped 3 bases and J dropped 3 bases, with 9 bases sitting between them. CDR3 size: 13 residues. This CDR3 reads CASSFARGYEQYF. Here the CDR3 DNA reads TGTGCCAGCAGTTTTGCCAGGGGCTACGAGCAGTACTTC.

The chain uses TRBV7-2 and TRBJ2-5, with 7 nucleotides matching TRBD2. This CDR3 spans 15 amino acids. Unmatched junction bases numbered 13, after V lost 7 bases and J lost 5 bases. The germline gives CDR1 SGHTA, CDR2 FQGNSA. The CDR3 is CASTLQRRERETQYF. As DNA, the CDR3 is TGTGCCAGCACCCTTCAACGGCGGGAGCGGGAGACCCAGTACTTC.

In DNA, the CDR3 is TGTGCCACCAGCGTATTCCCTCCTAGCGGGAGGGGGGGGGAGACCCAGTACTTC. This translates into CATSVFPPSGRGGETQYF. This chain uses TRBV15 with TRBJ2-5; 12 positions agree with TRBD2. J was trimmed by 5 bases and V by 5 bases; bases with no gene match: 15. The germline gives CDR1 LNHNV, CDR2 YYDKDF (reference sequence). This CDR3 spans 18 amino acids.

CDR3 sequence (DNA): TGCAGCGTTAGCGGGACTAGCAAAGAGACCCAGTACTTC. It is translated as CSVSGTSKETQYF. This rearrangement joins TRBV29-1 to TRBJ2-5; 9 positions agree with TRBD2. This CDR3 comprises 13 residues. In germline, CDR1 is SQVTM, CDR2 ANQGSEA. With 5 bases clipped from V and 3 bases from J, the junction kept 4 bases outside the gene matches. The full variable domain, with the rest looked up from reference TRBV29-1 and TRBJ2-5, is SAVISQKPSRDICQRGTSLTIQCQVDSQVTMMFWYRQQPGQSLTLIATANQGSEATYESGFVIDKFPISRPNLTFSTLTVSNMSPEDSSIYLCSVSGTSKETQYFGPGTRLLVL.

The chain couples TRBV2 to TRBJ2-7, with TRBD2 matching 16 bases. Looked up from germline, CDR1 is SNHLY and CDR2 is FYNNEI. The CDR3 runs to 19 residues. With 6 bases clipped from V and 0 bases from J, the junction kept 11 bases outside the gene matches. The DNA for the CDR3 is TGTGCCAGCAGCGTTCGAACCGGGACTAGCGGGAGGGCCTCCTACGAGCAGTACTTC. It codes for CASSVRTGTSGRASYEQYF.

The chain links TRBV5-1 to TRBJ2-1; TRBD2 matches at 8 bases. Per the germline V gene, CDR1 is SGHRS and CDR2 is YFSETQ. The CDR3 loop spans 16 amino acids. With 5 bases clipped from V and 5 bases from J, the junction kept 12 bases outside the gene matches. CDR3 bases: TGCGCCAGCAGTCTCCAAGGGGCGGGAGGCAACAATGAGCAGTTCTTC. This gives the protein CASSLQGAGGNNEQFF.

The gene calls are TRBV23-1 and TRBJ2-7; TRBD2 might be the D (6 bases). TRBV23-1 is recorded as an ORF, its role being uncertain. This CDR3 spans 15 amino acids. Trimming shortened V by 0 bases and J by 9 bases, and 18 bases separated the two germline ends. The CDR3 region has the DNA TGCGCCAGCAGTCAATCGGGCGGGGCCTATAAAGGGCAGTACTTC. Translating it yields CASSQSGGAYKGQYF.

The gene calls are TRBV20-1 and TRBJ1-4; the D is unclear. Trimming took off 3 bases at V and 4 bases at J, with 3 bases between the two ends. The CDR3 has 11 amino acids. The V gene's germline CDR1 is DFQATT and CDR2 SNEGSKA (reference sequence). Written as DNA, the CDR3 is TGCAGTGCTAGCCGTAATGAAAAACTGTTTTTT. Translation: CSASRNEKLFF.

This clone was counted once. V usage is TRBV7-9 and J usage is TRBJ1-2; the D gene is possibly TRBD1 (5 bases). Trimming stripped 2 bases from V and 1 base from J, with 23 bases between. The CDR3 covers 19 residues. CDR1 and CDR2 (germline): SEHNR, FQNEAQ (reference sequence). The CDR3 reads CASSLQLGPSPLGNYGYTF. DNA of the CDR3: TGTGCCAGCAGCTTACAACTGGGGCCTAGTCCCCTGGGTAACTATGGCTACACCTTC.

The V gene is TRBV27, the J gene TRBJ2-5; no definite D call. There are 14 residues in the CDR3. Germline V lookup: CDR1 MNHEY, CDR2 SMNVEV (reference sequence). Trimming took off 2 bases at V and 3 bases at J, with 10 bases between the two ends. The CDR3 sequence is CASSLGQNKETQYF. The CDR3 coding sequence is TGTGCCAGCAGTTTAGGGCAGAACAAAGAGACCCAGTACTTC.

This chain uses TRBV11-1 with TRBJ2-2; a weak D match, TRBD1 (5 bases). V lost 10 bases and J 0 bases, leaving 9 bases between the germline ends. The CDR3 covers 13 residues. Per the germline V gene, CDR1 is SGHAT and CDR2 is FQDESV (reference sequence). CDR3 bases: TGTGCCAACCGACAGTCGAACACCGGGGAGCTGTTTTTT. Protein product: CANRQSNTGELFF.

The V call is TRBV4-3, the J call TRBJ2-1, with 8 bases aligning to TRBD2. The V gene's germline CDR1 is LGHNA and CDR2 YSLEER. There are 17 residues in the CDR3. Trimming removed 0 bases from V and 6 bases from J; junction bases left unmatched: 10. The CDR3 coding sequence is TGCGCCAGCAGCCAAGATCGGCGGGAGGAACCGTCCAATGAGCAGTTCTTC. Its translation: CASSQDRREEPSNEQFF.

This chain uses TRBV7-2 with TRBJ2-7, with 7 bases fitting TRBD2. With V trimmed by 5 bases and J by 2 bases, 9 bases remained unmatched. The CDR3 is 15 amino acids. Germline loops: CDR1 SGHTA, CDR2 FQGNSA. The CDR3 protein is CASSPYLGRAYEQYF. The CDR3 DNA sequence: TGTGCCAGCAGCCCTTACCTAGGGAGGGCCTACGAGCAGTACTTC.

The chain recombines TRBV7-9 with TRBJ2-7; 12 bases agree with TRBD2. The CDR3 contains 15 residues. Germline-derived CDR1 and CDR2 are SEHNR and FQNEAQ (reference sequence). The ends lost 5 bases at V and 3 bases at J; junction bases unmatched: 5. CDR3 DNA sequence: TGTGCCAGCAGCACCCGACTAGCGGGGGACTACGAGCAGTACTTC. This sequence encodes CASSTRLAGDYEQYF.

The J gene is TRBJ1-3, the V gene TRBV28; 9 bases fit TRBD1. The junction had 17 bases not matched to a gene; V was cut back by 2 bases and J by 6 bases. Germline CDR1 MDHEN, CDR2 SYDVKM. CDR3 length: 19 residues. This CDR3 is CASSLRARTGDSSENTIYF. Here the CDR3 DNA reads TGTGCCAGCAGTTTAAGGGCCCGGACAGGGGATAGTAGTGAAAACACCATATATTTT.

The chain links TRBV6-6 to TRBJ1-4; D may be TRBD1 (5 bases). The CDR3 consists of 15 residues. Trimming removed 2 bases from V and 6 bases from J, with 13 bases in between. Germline assignment: CDR1 MNHNY and CDR2 SVGAGI (reference sequence). CDR3: CASSYPRVPDEKLFF. In nucleotides, the CDR3 is TGTGCCAGCAGTTACCCCAGGGTACCCGATGAAAAACTGTTTTTT.

This sequence joins TRBV6-5 and TRBJ2-1, with D perhaps matching TRBD2 (6 bases). CDR1 MNHEY and CDR2 SVGAGI come from the germline V gene. V gave up 0 bases and J gave up 15 bases, with 18 bases separating them. The CDR3 is made up of 14 amino acids. The DNA of the CDR3 is TGTGCCAGCAGTTACTCGGGTGGGCGGGACTGTCTGTTCTTC. It translates to CASSYSGGRDCLFF.

J is TRBJ2-5 and V is TRBV19; 13 nucleotides line up with TRBD2. Germline trimming cut 5 bases from V and 2 bases from J; bases unmatched to any gene: 8. Per germline, CDR1 LNHDA and CDR2 SQIVND (reference sequence). CDR3 length: 17 amino acids. The CDR3 protein is CASSAGLAGFFQETQYF. CDR3 nucleotides: TGTGCCAGTAGTGCGGGACTAGCGGGATTTTTTCAAGAGACCCAGTACTTC.

The chain uses TRBV11-2 and TRBJ2-7, with TRBD2 identical over 14 bases. Germline V gene sequence: CDR1 SGHAT, CDR2 FQNNGV. With 4 bases clipped from V and 0 bases from J, the junction kept 8 bases outside the gene matches. The CDR3 extends over 18 amino acids. The CDR3 DNA sequence: TGTGCCAGCAGCTGGGGGAGGACTAGCGGGGGGCACTCCTACGAGCAGTACTTC. Translated, it gives CASSWGRTSGGHSYEQYF. Together with reference TRBV11-2 and TRBJ2-7, the CDR3 gives the full variable domain: EAGVAQSPRYKIIEKRQSVAFWCNPISGHATLYWYQQILGQGPKLLIQFQNNGVVDDSQLPKDRFSAERLKGVDSTLKIQPAKLEDSAVYLCASSWGRTSGGHSYEQYFGPGTRLTVT.

The chain joins TRBV7-2 to TRBJ2-3; TRBD2 aligns across 13 bases. The CDR3 length is 14 residues. Germline-derived CDR1 and CDR2 are SGHTA and FQGNSA. V shed 4 bases and J 8 bases; nucleotides not matched to a gene: 3. CDR3 in amino acids: CASSWTSGSGTQYF. The CDR3 DNA reads TGTGCCAGCAGCTGGACTAGCGGGAGTGGTACGCAGTATTTT.

This chain uses TRBV5-1 with TRBJ2-1, with a tentative D call TRBD2 (5 bases). The CDR3 consists of 16 residues. Per germline, CDR1 SGHRS and CDR2 YFSETQ. V was trimmed by 4 bases and J by 2 bases, leaving 16 bases between them. This chain's CDR3 is CASSLYPLAAYNEQFF. The CDR3 bases are TGCGCCAGCAGCCTCTACCCGCTAGCTGCCTACAATGAGCAGTTCTTC. Supplemented by reference TRBV5-1 and TRBJ2-1, the full variable domain reads KAGVTQTPRYLIKTRGQQVTLSCSPISGHRSVSWYQQTPGQGLQFLFEYFSETQRNKGNFPGRFSGRQFSNSRSEMNVSTLELGDSALYLCASSLYPLAAYNEQFFGPGTRLTVL.

The rearrangement links TRBV28 to TRBJ1-5; perhaps TRBD1 as D (6 bases). Germline loops: CDR1 MDHEN, CDR2 SYDVKM. The V and J ends lost 6 bases and 0 bases respectively, with 24 bases between them. The CDR3 covers 19 residues. The CDR3 nucleotides are TGTGCCAGCAGCGCTACAGGGCACTCTAGCGGGGATAGCAATCAGCCCCAGCATTTT. This sequence encodes CASSATGHSSGDSNQPQHF.

This sequence joins TRBV19 and TRBJ2-6; perhaps TRBD1 as D (6 bases). Trimming shortened V by 6 bases and J by 2 bases, and 23 bases separated the two germline ends. This CDR3 spans 19 amino acids. CDR1 and CDR2 from the germline V gene are LNHDA and SQIVND (reference sequence). The CDR3 sequence: CASRRDRDTDWAGANVLTF. DNA of the CDR3: TGTGCCAGTAGAAGAGACCGGGACACTGATTGGGCTGGGGCCAACGTCCTGACTTTC.

This clone was seen just once. The chain joins TRBV19 to TRBJ2-4, with TRBD2 matching 7 bases. Per germline, CDR1 LNHDA and CDR2 SQIVND (reference sequence). After removal of 3 bases from V and 6 bases from J, the junction contained 8 bases not matched to a gene. CDR3 length: 15 residues. CDR3 nucleotides: TGTGCCAGTAGTATTGGTGGGGAGGGCGGAAACATTCAGTACTTC. Translation: CASSIGGEGGNIQYF.